The 5 T cell receptor beta chains below come from one sample, sequenced in a study of CDR3 diversity in severe acne. TCRdb reprocessed the PCR reads with MiXCR, giving one entry per CDR3 protein. Altogether about 90,000 distinct CDR3 sequences are present, around 47% being singletons, with the ten largest covering roughly 10%. The sequenced sample consisted of blood. Receptors were obtained from a male donor with severe acne vulgaris.

CDR3 residues: CASSRTGAHSPLHF. The DNA of the CDR3 is TGTGCCAGCAGTCGCACCGGGGCGCATTCACCCCTCCACTTT. V and J are TRBV3-1 and TRBJ1-6; tentative D call: TRBD1 (5 bases). This CDR3 spans 14 amino acids. CDR1 and CDR2 (germline): LGHDT, YNNKEL (reference sequence). Trimming left V 6 bases short and J 8 bases short, with 14 bases between.

This clonotype occurred a few times. This chain uses TRBV29-1 with TRBJ2-2, with a tentative D call TRBD1 (6 bases). V lost 7 bases to trimming and J lost 1 base, with 7 bases between them. Per germline, CDR1 SQVTM and CDR2 ANQGSEA. The CDR3 extends over 12 amino acids. For the CDR3, the DNA is TGCAGCGCGGGACAGAACACCGGGGAGCTGTTTTTT. As protein: CSAGQNTGELFF.

V gene TRBV5-1 combines with J gene TRBJ2-3; 14 bases line up with TRBD2. V was pared by 4 bases and J by 2 bases, with 6 bases of the junction left unmatched. Per the germline V gene, CDR1 is SGHRS and CDR2 is YFSETQ. CDR3 length: 17 residues. CDR3 coding DNA: TGCGCCAGCAGCCCGAGACTAGCGGGAGGGCACACAGATACGCAGTATTTT. Its translation is CASSPRLAGGHTDTQYF.

This clonotype was detected many times. The V gene is TRBV5-1, the J gene TRBJ2-3, with 7 bases aligning to TRBD2. CDR1 is SGHRS, CDR2 YFSETQ, per germline. The trim removed 4 bases at V and 2 bases at J, leaving 4 bases unmatched. The CDR3 contains 14 residues. The CDR3 loop is CASSGGGPTDTQYF. CDR3 sequence (DNA): TGCGCCAGCAGCGGGGGGGGTCCCACAGATACGCAGTATTTT.

This clonotype was seen more than once but under ten times. V usage is TRBV11-2 and J usage is TRBJ2-1; 13 nucleotides align to TRBD2. This CDR3 spans 15 amino acids. The ends lost 5 bases at V and 8 bases at J; junction bases unmatched: 6. In germline, CDR1 is SGHAT, CDR2 FQNNGV. The CDR3 protein is CASSKGTSGNDEQFF. The CDR3 bases are TGTGCCAGCAGCAAAGGGACTAGCGGGAACGATGAGCAGTTCTTC.